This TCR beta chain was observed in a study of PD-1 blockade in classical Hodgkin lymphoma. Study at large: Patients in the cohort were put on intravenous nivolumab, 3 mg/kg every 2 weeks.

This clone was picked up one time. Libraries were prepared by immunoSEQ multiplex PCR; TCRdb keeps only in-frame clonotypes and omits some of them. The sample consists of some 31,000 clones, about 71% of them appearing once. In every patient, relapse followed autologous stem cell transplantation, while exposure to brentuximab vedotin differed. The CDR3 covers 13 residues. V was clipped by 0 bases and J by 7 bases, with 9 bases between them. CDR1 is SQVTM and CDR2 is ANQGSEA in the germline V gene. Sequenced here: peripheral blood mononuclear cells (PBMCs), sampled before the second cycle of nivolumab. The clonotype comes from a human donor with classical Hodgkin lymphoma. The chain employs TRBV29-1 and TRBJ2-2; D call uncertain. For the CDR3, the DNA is TGCAGCGTTGAAGATGTCGCGGACGGGGAGCTGTTTTTT. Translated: CSVEDVADGELFF.